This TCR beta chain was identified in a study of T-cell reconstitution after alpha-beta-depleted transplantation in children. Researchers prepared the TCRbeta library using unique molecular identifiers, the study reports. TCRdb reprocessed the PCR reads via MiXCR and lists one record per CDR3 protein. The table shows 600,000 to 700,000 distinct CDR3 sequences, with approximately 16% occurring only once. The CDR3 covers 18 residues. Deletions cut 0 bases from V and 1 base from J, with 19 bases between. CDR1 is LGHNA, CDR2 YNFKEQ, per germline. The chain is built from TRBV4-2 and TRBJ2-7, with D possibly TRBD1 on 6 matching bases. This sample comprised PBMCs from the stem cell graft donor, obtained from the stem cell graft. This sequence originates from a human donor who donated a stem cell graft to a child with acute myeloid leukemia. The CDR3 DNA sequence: TGTGCCAGCAGCCAAGATCTCAAGGGGGTCGGTCCTTCCTACGAGCAGTACTTC. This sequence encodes CASSQDLKGVGPSYEQYF.